This TCR beta chain was sequenced in a study of T cells after posttransplantation cyclophosphamide. Findings and limits, study-wide: Recipient CMV seropositivity and CMV reactivation strongly tracked TRB clonality. Later blood repertoires were often dominated by clones from the donor CD8+ memory compartment.

TCRdb's copy holds only in-frame clones and misses some; the assay was immunoSEQ multiplex PCR. The table includes roughly 49,000 clones, 86% detected once. The germline CDR1 and CDR2 sequences are MGHRA and YSYEKL. With 3 bases clipped from V and 14 bases from J, the junction kept 20 bases outside the gene matches. The CDR3 extends over 17 amino acids. In the case of this clone: Its antigen remains unidentified.

The clonotype was recovered from a man aged 30 to 39 with a blood cancer, CMV-positive, and with a related stem cell donor. The chain couples TRBV4-1 to TRBJ2-1; 9 bases are a match to TRBD2. The material sequenced was PBMCs. The CDR3 protein is CASSQGIGASGMSREFF. The CDR3 DNA is TGCGCCAGCAGCCAGGGGATAGGGGCTAGCGGGATGTCTCGGGAGTTCTTC.